This is a list of T cell receptor beta chains from one sample in a study of cytomegalovirus exposure and HLA in healthy donors. Profiling relied on immunoSEQ multiplex PCR, and the TCRdb table lists in-frame clones only, not all of them. The repertoire includes 150,000 to 200,000 clones, roughly 75% of them detected once, and 1% sits in the top ten. The specimen was PBMCs. The receptor source for this set is a woman between 50 and 59 years old in good health and CMV-seropositive. Both conserved end residues are part of each CDR3. The order of the fields is D gene, V gene, J gene, clone size, CDR3 protein, CDR3 DNA. D genes are given only for firm matches. Clone sizes are given selectively: once, few, many, or a class where the clone is expanded.

D gene: -
V gene: TRBV6-5
J gene: TRBJ2-1
clone size: -
CDR3 protein: CASSYLKRQFF
CDR3 DNA: TGTGCCAGCAGTTACTTGAAGAGGCAGTTCTTC

D gene: -
V gene: TRBV4-2
J gene: TRBJ2-2
clone size: -
CDR3 protein: CASSQAMNTGELFF
CDR3 DNA: TGTGCCAGCAGCCAAGCTATGAACACCGGGGAGCTGTTTTTT

D gene: -
V gene: TRBV7-3
J gene: TRBJ1-2
clone size: -
CDR3 protein: CSSRDLPGLPFYTF
CDR3 DNA: TGTTCCAGCAGAGATTTGCCGGGTCTCCCCTTCTACACCTTC

D gene: -
V gene: TRBV5-1
J gene: TRBJ2-5
clone size: once
CDR3 protein: CASSWGYLGSRQETQYF
CDR3 DNA: TGCGCCAGCAGTTGGGGATACTTAGGGAGTAGACAAGAGACCCAGTACTTC

D gene: -
V gene: TRBV5-1
J gene: TRBJ2-7
clone size: -
CDR3 protein: CASSLGQANYEQYF
CDR3 DNA: TGCGCCAGCAGCTTGGGGCAGGCCAACTACGAGCAGTACTTC

D gene: -
V gene: TRBV6-1
J gene: TRBJ2-1
clone size: -
CDR3 protein: CASSGARGSYNEQFF
CDR3 DNA: TGTGCCAGCAGTGGTGCCAGGGGCTCCTACAATGAGCAGTTCTTC

D gene: TRBD1
V gene: TRBV19
J gene: TRBJ2-2
clone size: -
CDR3 protein: CASRHDRGNTGELFF
CDR3 DNA: TGTGCCAGTAGGCACGACAGGGGGAACACCGGGGAGCTGTTTTTT

D gene: -
V gene: TRBV9
J gene: TRBJ2-7
clone size: -
CDR3 protein: CASSVEPDISYEQYF
CDR3 DNA: TGTGCCAGCAGCGTAGAGCCCGACATATCCTACGAGCAGTACTTC

D gene: -
V gene: TRBV5-5
J gene: TRBJ2-2
clone size: -
CDR3 protein: CASSFSPNRAKNTGELFF
CDR3 DNA: TGTGCCAGCAGCTTCTCCCCCAACAGGGCTAAAAACACCGGGGAGCTGTTTTTT

D gene: -
V gene: TRBV21-1
J gene: TRBJ1-3
clone size: -
CDR3 protein: CASSQGERRLNTIYF
CDR3 DNA: TGTGCCAGCAGCCAGGGGGAACGGAGGTTAAACACCATATATTTT

D gene: -
V gene: TRBV28
J gene: TRBJ1-2
clone size: few
CDR3 protein: CASSPLGEGRGGYTF
CDR3 DNA: TGTGCCAGCAGCCCTCTCGGGGAGGGAAGAGGCGGCTACACCTTC

D gene: TRBD1
V gene: TRBV7-2
J gene: TRBJ1-4
clone size: few
CDR3 protein: CASSLVSGTGGRRKLFF
CDR3 DNA: TGTGCCAGCAGCTTAGTATCTGGGACAGGGGGCCGCCGAAAACTGTTTTTT

D gene: TRBD1
V gene: TRBV6-4
J gene: TRBJ1-5
clone size: -
CDR3 protein: CASSTQGGSNQPQHF
CDR3 DNA: TGTGCCAGCAGCACACAGGGGGGAAGCAATCAGCCCCAGCATTTT

D gene: TRBD2
V gene: TRBV28
J gene: TRBJ2-7
clone size: -
CDR3 protein: CASSQPPGLAWAYEQYF
CDR3 DNA: TGTGCCAGCAGCCAACCCCCGGGACTAGCTTGGGCCTACGAGCAGTACTTC

D gene: -
V gene: TRBV27
J gene: TRBJ2-1
clone size: -
CDR3 protein: CATTGNEQFF
CDR3 DNA: TGTGCAACGACCGGGAATGAGCAGTTCTTC

D gene: TRBD1
V gene: TRBV5-1
J gene: TRBJ2-5
clone size: -
CDR3 protein: CASSRGQGSETQYF
CDR3 DNA: TGCGCCAGCAGCCGGGGACAGGGGTCAGAGACCCAGTACTTC

D gene: TRBD1
V gene: TRBV6-5
J gene: TRBJ1-3
clone size: -
CDR3 protein: CASSYAQGARGNTIYF
CDR3 DNA: TGTGCCAGCAGTTACGCCCAGGGGGCTCGTGGAAACACCATATATTTT

D gene: -
V gene: TRBV2
J gene: TRBJ2-1
clone size: -
CDR3 protein: CASSGGLTSSYNEQFF
CDR3 DNA: TGTGCCAGCAGTGGGGGACTTACTAGCTCCTACAATGAGCAGTTCTTC

D gene: TRBD1
V gene: TRBV19
J gene: TRBJ2-1
clone size: -
CDR3 protein: CASSFGSTGAYAQFF
CDR3 DNA: TGTGCCAGTAGTTTCGGGTCGACAGGGGCCTATGCGCAGTTCTTC

D gene: TRBD1
V gene: TRBV7-2
J gene: TRBJ2-2
clone size: -
CDR3 protein: CASSRTGVNTGELFF
CDR3 DNA: TGTGCCAGCAGCCGGACAGGGGTCAACACCGGGGAGCTGTTTTTT

D gene: -
V gene: TRBV28
J gene: TRBJ2-4
clone size: -
CDR3 protein: CASSLPGNIQYF
CDR3 DNA: TGTGCCAGCAGTTTACCGGGAAACATTCAGTACTTC

D gene: TRBD1
V gene: TRBV7-6
J gene: TRBJ2-1
clone size: -
CDR3 protein: CASSHLTGREGNEQFF
CDR3 DNA: TGTGCCAGCAGCCACCTGACAGGGCGAGAGGGAAATGAGCAGTTCTTC

D gene: TRBD2
V gene: TRBV18
J gene: TRBJ2-7
clone size: -
CDR3 protein: CASSPGTSGNGYEQYF
CDR3 DNA: TGTGCCAGCTCACCAGGGACTAGCGGGAACGGCTACGAGCAGTACTTC

D gene: -
V gene: TRBV10-3
J gene: TRBJ2-7
clone size: once
CDR3 protein: CAISTRDTSYEQYF
CDR3 DNA: TGTGCCATCAGCACCCGGGACACCTCCTACGAGCAGTACTTC

D gene: -
V gene: TRBV4-3
J gene: TRBJ2-3
clone size: -
CDR3 protein: CASSPTLAGAGDTQYF
CDR3 DNA: TGCGCCAGCAGCCCCACGCTGGCGGGGGCTGGAGATACGCAGTATTTT

D gene: TRBD2
V gene: TRBV7-3
J gene: TRBJ2-1
clone size: -
CDR3 protein: CASSPRTSGGEQFF
CDR3 DNA: TGTGCCAGCAGCCCTAGGACTAGCGGTGGGGAGCAGTTCTTC

D gene: TRBD1
V gene: TRBV6-5
J gene: TRBJ1-1
clone size: few
CDR3 protein: CASRTGTGRPFF
CDR3 DNA: TGTGCCAGCAGAACCGGGACAGGGAGACCTTTCTTT

D gene: -
V gene: TRBV18
J gene: TRBJ2-7
clone size: -
CDR3 protein: CASSRRQFDEQYF
CDR3 DNA: TGTGCCAGCTCCCGGCGACAATTCGACGAGCAGTACTTC

D gene: -
V gene: TRBV7-2
J gene: TRBJ2-7
clone size: -
CDR3 protein: CASSSRLAAVSSYEQYF
CDR3 DNA: TGTGCCAGCAGCTCCCGTCTAGCAGCGGTGAGCTCCTACGAGCAGTACTTC

D gene: -
V gene: TRBV28
J gene: TRBJ1-2
clone size: -
CDR3 protein: CASSLIAGPTHYTF
CDR3 DNA: TGTGCCAGCAGTTTGATTGCGGGTCCTACGCACTACACCTTC

D gene: -
V gene: TRBV21-1
J gene: TRBJ2-5
clone size: -
CDR3 protein: CASSQPGQTNQETQYF
CDR3 DNA: TGTGCCAGCAGCCAACCGGGACAGACCAACCAAGAGACCCAGTACTTC